This T cell receptor beta chain comes out of a study of post-analysis software for immune sequencing data. Study-wide results and caveats: Included in a set of about five TRBV segments more frequent in patients than controls were TRBV5-6, TRBV5-1 and TRBV20-1. Strong co-clustering by F measure linked samples that shared a preparation batch.

Only a few counts were recorded for this clonotype. What it binds is unknown. Included in the TCR beta cDNA libraries were unique molecular identifiers. TCRdb itself ran the PCR reads through MiXCR, one entry per CDR3 protein. Among roughly 620,000 distinct CDR3 sequences listed, around 40% were seen once. CDR3 length equals 15 residues. Germline V gives CDR1 MNHEY, CDR2 SMNVEV (reference sequence). The V and J ends lost 6 bases and 0 bases respectively, with 15 bases between them. Specimen: blood. The receptor comes from a girl aged 10 to 17 with multiple sclerosis. The chain combines TRBV27 with TRBJ2-7; tentatively, D is TRBD1 or TRBD2 (5 bases each). The CDR3 nucleotides read TGTGCCAGCAGACACTCCCTGAGGGGCTCCTACGAGCAGTACTTC. It translates to CASRHSLRGSYEQYF.